A single T cell receptor (beta chain) is shown here with its context. The antigen is not known. This record belongs to a study of shared clonotypes between healthy human individuals. Study observations and caveats: There were few donors, and this limited the genetic and exposure-history diversity represented. The authors expected sequencing depth to affect clonotype sharing among donors.

The J segment lost 1 base and the V segment lost 6 bases, leaving 8 bases of the junction unmatched. CDR3 length: 15 amino acids. Germline V CDR1 and CDR2: SNHLY, FYNNEI. Profiled with immunoSEQ multiplex PCR; TCRdb holds only in-frame clones, not every one. The data hold about 500,000 clones, with around 77% observed a single time. Each of the donors was a healthy adult who was HIV-negative and had not had a recent acute infection or vaccination. All of the donors resided in Nashville, Tennessee, and each was a Caucasian adult. Sequences were obtained from PBMCs. This clonotype was obtained from a woman aged 40 to 50 in good health. Some clones in this sample may be carry-over from other donors' samples. J is TRBJ2-7 and V is TRBV2, with 8 bases lining up with TRBD1. In nucleotides, the CDR3 is TGTGCCAGCAGGACCCTCCGGGACAGGTCCTACGAGCAGTACTTC. Its translation: CASRTLRDRSYEQYF.